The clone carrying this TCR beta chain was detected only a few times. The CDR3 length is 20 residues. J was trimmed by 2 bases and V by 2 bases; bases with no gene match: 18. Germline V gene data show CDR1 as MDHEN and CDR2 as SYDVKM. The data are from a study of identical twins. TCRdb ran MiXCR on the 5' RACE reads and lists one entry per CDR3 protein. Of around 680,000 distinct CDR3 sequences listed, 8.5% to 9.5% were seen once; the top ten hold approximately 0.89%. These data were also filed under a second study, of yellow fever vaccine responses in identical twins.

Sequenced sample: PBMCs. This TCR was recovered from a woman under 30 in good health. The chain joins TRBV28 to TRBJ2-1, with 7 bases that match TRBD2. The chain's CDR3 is CASSLGVSPGREQTYNEQFF. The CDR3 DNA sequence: TGTGCCAGCAGTTTAGGGGTTTCTCCGGGGCGGGAGCAAACCTACAATGAGCAGTTCTTC. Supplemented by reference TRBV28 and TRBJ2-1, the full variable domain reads DVKVTQSSRYLVKRTGEKVFLECVQDMDHENMFWYRQDPGLGLRLIYFSYDVKMKEKGDIPEGYSVSREKKERFSLILESASTNQTSMYLCASSLGVSPGREQTYNEQFFGPGTRLTVL.